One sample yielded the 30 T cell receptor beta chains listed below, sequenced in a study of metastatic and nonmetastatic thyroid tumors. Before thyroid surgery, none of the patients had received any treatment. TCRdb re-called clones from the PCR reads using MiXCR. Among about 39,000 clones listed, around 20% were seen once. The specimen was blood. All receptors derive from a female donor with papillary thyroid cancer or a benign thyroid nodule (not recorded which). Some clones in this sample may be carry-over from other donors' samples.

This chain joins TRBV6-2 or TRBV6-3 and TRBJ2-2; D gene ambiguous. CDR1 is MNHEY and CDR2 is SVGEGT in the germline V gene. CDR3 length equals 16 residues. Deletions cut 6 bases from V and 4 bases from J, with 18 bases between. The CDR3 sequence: CASSYTLVTLTGELFF. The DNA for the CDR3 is TGTGCCAGCAGCTACACCCTGGTGACCCTCACCGGGGAGCTGTTTTTT.

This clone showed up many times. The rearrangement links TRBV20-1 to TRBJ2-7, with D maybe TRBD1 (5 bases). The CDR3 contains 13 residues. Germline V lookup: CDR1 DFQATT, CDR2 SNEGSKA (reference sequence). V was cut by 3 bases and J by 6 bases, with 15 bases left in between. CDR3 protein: CSARRQGNGEQYF. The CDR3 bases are TGCAGTGCTAGGCGGCAGGGAAACGGCGAGCAGTACTTC.

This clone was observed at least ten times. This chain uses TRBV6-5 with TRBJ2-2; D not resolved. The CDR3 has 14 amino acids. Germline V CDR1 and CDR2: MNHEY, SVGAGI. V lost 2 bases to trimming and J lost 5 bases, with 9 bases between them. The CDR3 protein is CASSYTYSTGELFF. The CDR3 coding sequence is TGTGCCAGCAGTTACACCTACAGTACCGGGGAGCTGTTTTTT.

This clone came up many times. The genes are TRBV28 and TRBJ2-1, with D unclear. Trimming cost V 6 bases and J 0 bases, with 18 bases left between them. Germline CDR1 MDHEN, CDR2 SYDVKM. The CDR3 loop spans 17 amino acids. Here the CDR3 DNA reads TGTGCCAGCAGGCGCCAAGGCAGGCCAAGCTCCTACAATGAGCAGTTCTTC. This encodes CASRRQGRPSSYNEQFF. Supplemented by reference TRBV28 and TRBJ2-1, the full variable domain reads DVKVTQSSRYLVKRTGEKVFLECVQDMDHENMFWYRQDPGLGLRLIYFSYDVKMKEKGDIPEGYSVSREKKERFSLILESASTNQTSMYLCASRRQGRPSSYNEQFFGPGTRLTVL.

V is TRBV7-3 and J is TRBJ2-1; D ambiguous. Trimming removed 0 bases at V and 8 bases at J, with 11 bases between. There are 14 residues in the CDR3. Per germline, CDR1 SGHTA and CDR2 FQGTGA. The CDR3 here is CASSLTGRCDEQFF. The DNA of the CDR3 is TGTGCCAGCAGCTTAACCGGCAGGTGCGATGAGCAGTTCTTC.

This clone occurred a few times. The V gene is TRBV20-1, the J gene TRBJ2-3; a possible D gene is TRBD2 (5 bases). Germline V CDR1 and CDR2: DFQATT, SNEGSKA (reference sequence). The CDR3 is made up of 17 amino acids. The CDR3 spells CISTRVSVGRFTDTQYF. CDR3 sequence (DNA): TGCATTTCAACCCGGGTTAGCGTGGGCAGGTTCACAGATACGCAGTATTTT.

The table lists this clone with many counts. CDR3 sequence (DNA): TGCGCCAGCAGTCCCTCCGCGGCTTCGGGCGGGGAGCTGTTTTTT. Protein product: CASSPSAASGGELFF. The rearrangement uses TRBV10-1 and TRBJ2-2, with D hard to call. The CDR3 is 15 residues long. Trimming removed 5 bases at V and 7 bases at J, with 17 bases between. Germline V CDR1 and CDR2: WNHNN, SYGVQD (reference sequence).

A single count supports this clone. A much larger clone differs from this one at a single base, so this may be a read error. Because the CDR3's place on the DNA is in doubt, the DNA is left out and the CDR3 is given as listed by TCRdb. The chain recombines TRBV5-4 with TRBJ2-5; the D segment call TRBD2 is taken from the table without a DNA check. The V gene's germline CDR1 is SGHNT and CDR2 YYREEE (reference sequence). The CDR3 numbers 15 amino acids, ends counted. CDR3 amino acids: CASSFGSGSLETRYF.

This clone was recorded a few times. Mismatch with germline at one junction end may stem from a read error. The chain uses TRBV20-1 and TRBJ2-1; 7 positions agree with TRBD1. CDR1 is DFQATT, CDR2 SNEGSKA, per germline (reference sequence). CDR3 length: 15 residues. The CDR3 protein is CSARDRGQSYNEQLF. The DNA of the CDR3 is TGCAGTGCTAGAGATAGGGGACAGTCCTACAATGAGCAGCTCTTC.

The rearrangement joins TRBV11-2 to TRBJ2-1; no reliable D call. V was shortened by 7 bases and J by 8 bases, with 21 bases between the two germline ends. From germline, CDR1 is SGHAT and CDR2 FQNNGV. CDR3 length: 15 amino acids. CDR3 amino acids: CASTTGPIPSDEQFF. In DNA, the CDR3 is TGTGCCAGCACCACTGGTCCCATCCCCTCGGATGAGCAGTTCTTC. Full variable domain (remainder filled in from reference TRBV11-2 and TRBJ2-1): EAGVAQSPRYKIIEKRQSVAFWCNPISGHATLYWYQQILGQGPKLLIQFQNNGVVDDSQLPKDRFSAERLKGVDSTLKIQPAKLEDSAVYLCASTTGPIPSDEQFFGPGTRLTVL.

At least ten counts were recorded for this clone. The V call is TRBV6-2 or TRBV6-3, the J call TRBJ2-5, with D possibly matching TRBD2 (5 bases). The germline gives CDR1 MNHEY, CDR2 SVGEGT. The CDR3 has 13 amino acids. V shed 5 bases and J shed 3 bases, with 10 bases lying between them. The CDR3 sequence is CASSHEAEETQYF. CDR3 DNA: TGTGCCAGCAGTCATGAAGCGGAAGAGACCCAGTACTTC.

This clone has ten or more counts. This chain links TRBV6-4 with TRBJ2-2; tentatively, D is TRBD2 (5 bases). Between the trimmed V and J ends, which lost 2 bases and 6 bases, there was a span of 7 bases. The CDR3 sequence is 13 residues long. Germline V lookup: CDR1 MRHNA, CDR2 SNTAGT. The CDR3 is CASSDRAAGELFF. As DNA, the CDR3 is TGTGCCAGCAGTGACCGAGCGGCCGGGGAGCTGTTTTTT.

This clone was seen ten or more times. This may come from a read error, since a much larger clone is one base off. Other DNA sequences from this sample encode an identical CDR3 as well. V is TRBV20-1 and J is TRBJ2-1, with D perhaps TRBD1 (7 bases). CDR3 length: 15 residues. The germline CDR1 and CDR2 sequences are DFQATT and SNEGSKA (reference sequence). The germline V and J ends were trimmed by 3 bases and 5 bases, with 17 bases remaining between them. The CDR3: CSARDSGGLHNEQFF. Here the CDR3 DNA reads TGCAGTGCTAGGGATTCAGGGGGACTCCACAATGAGCAGTTCTTC.

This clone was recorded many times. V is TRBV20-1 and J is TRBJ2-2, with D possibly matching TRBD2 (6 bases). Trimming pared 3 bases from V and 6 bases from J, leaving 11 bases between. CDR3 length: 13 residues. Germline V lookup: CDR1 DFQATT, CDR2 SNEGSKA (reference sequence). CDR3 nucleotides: TGCAGTGCTAGGGAGGGAGGCCCCGGGGAGCTGTTTTTT. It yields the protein CSAREGGPGELFF.

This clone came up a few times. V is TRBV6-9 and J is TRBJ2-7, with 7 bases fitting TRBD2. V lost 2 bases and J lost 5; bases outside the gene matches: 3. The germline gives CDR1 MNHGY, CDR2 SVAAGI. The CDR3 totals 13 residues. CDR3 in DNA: TGTGCCAGCAGTTATGAGCGGGAAGACGAGCAGTACTTC. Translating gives CASSYEREDEQYF.

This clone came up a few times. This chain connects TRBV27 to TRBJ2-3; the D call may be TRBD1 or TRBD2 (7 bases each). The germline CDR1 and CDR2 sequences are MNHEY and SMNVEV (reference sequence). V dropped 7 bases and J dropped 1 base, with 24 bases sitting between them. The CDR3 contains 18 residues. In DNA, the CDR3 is TGTGCCAGCATGGGGGGCCTCACCAGGGGGGGCCGCACAGATACGCAGTATTTT. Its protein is CASMGGLTRGGRTDTQYF.

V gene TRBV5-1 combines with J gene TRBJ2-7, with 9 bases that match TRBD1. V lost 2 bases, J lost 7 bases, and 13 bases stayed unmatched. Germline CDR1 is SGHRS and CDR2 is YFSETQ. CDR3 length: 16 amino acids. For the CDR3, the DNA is TGCGCCAGCAGCTTTTCCGGACAGGGGATCTCGTATGAGCAGTACTTC. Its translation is CASSFSGQGISYEQYF.

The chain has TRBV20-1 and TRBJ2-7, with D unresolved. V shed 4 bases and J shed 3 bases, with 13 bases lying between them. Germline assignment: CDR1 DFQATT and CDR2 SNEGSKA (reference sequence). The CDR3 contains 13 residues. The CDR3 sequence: CSATWYTNYEQYF. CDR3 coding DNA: TGCAGTGCTACTTGGTACACGAACTACGAGCAGTACTTC.

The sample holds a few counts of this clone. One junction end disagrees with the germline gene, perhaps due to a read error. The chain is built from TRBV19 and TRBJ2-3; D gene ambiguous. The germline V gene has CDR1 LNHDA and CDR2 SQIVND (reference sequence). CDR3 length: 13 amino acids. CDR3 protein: CSSSHPGLDTQYF. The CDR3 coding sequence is TGTTCCAGTAGTCATCCGGGCTTGGATACGCAGTATTTT.

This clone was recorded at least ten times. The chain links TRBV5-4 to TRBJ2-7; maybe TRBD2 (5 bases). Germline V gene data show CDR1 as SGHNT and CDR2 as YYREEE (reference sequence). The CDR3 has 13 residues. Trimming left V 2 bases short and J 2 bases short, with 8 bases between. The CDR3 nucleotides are TGTGCCAGCAGCTTCGGGATGACCTACGAGCAGTACTTC. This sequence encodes CASSFGMTYEQYF.

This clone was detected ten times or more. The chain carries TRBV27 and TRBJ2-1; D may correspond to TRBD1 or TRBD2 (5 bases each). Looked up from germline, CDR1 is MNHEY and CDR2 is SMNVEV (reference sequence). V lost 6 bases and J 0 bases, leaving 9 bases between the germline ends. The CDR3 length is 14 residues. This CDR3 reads CASRGVLSYNEQFF. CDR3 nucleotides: TGTGCCAGCAGGGGGGTTCTCTCCTACAATGAGCAGTTCTTC.

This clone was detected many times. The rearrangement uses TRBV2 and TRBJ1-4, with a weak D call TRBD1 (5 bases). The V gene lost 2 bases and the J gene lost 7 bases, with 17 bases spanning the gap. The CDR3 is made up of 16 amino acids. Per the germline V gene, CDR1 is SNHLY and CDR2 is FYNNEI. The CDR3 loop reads CASSELGRARGEKLFF. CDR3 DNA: TGTGCCAGCAGTGAATTGGGCCGGGCTAGGGGTGAAAAACTGTTTTTT.

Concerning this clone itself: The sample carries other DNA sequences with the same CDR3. The CDR3 DNA sequence: TGTGCCAGCCATGGACGTGTATATCAGCCCCAGCATTTT. Amino acids: CASHGRVYQPQHF. This chain connects TRBV6-2 or TRBV6-3 to TRBJ1-5, with unresolved D. Germline values: CDR1 MNHEY, CDR2 SVGEGT. The CDR3 has 13 amino acids. V lost 8 bases and J 5 bases, leaving 13 bases between the germline ends.

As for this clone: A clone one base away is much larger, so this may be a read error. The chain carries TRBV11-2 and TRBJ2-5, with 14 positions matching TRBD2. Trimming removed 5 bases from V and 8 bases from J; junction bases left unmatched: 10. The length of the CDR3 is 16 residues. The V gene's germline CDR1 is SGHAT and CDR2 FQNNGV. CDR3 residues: CASSPLSTSGRDTQYF. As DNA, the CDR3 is TGTGCCAGCAGCCCCCTATCGACTAGCGGGAGGGATACCCAGTACTTC.

The CDR3, as DNA: TGTGCCAGCAGTTTGAACGGCGGACCTGAAGCTTTCTTT. It is translated as CASSLNGGPEAFF. The gene calls are TRBV27 and TRBJ1-1; D not certain. The germline V gene has CDR1 MNHEY and CDR2 SMNVEV (reference sequence). Trimming took 3 bases from V and 6 from J, leaving 11 bases between them. The CDR3 totals 13 residues.

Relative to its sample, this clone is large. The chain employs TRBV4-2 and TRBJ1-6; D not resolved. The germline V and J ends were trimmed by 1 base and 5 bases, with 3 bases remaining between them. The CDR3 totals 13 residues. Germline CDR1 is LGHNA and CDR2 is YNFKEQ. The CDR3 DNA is TGTGCCAGCAGCCAAGCAGATAATTCACCCCTCCACTTT. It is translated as CASSQADNSPLHF.

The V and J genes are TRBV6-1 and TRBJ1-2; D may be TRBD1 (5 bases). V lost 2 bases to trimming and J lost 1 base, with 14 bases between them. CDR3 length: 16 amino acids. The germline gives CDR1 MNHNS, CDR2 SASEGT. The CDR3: CASSELSGTVNYGYTF. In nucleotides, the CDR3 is TGTGCCAGCAGTGAATTATCCGGGACGGTTAACTATGGCTACACCTTC.

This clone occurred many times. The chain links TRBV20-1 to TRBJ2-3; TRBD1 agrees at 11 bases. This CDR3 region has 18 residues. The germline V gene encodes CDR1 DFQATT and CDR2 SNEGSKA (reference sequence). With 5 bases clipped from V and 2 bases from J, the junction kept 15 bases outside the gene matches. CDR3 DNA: TGCAGTGCTTCGGACAGGGGGCTCGCGGGAGGTCACACAGATACGCAGTATTTT. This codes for CSASDRGLAGGHTDTQYF.

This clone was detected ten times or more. The CDR3 sequence is CASSQDLAAATNEKLFF. The DNA for the CDR3 is TGTGCCAGCAGCCAAGATCTCGCGGCGGCAACTAATGAAAAACTGTTTTTT. The rearrangement joins TRBV14 to TRBJ1-4; no reliable D call. Germline CDR1 and CDR2: SGHDN and FVKESK. The CDR3 has 17 amino acids. Trimming took 0 bases from V and 0 from J, leaving 11 bases between them.

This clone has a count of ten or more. Written as DNA, the CDR3 is TGCGCCAGCAGCTTCTATGGGGGAGTAAATACGCAGTATTTT. Translated: CASSFYGGVNTQYF. The genes are TRBV5-1 and TRBJ2-3, with D perhaps assigned TRBD1 or TRBD2 (5 bases each). The germline gives CDR1 SGHRS, CDR2 YFSETQ. Trimming shortened V by 2 bases and J by 7 bases, and 14 bases separated the two germline ends. The CDR3 has 14 amino acids.